Listed below are T cell receptor beta chains from one sample, sequenced in a study of T cells expressing NK-cell markers. TCRdb processed the 5' RACE reads again and assigns one entry to each CDR3 protein, with no DNA. This sample's table has 200,000 to 300,000 distinct CDR3 sequences. Sequenced: blood T cells: a sorted CD56 or NKG2C T cell subset, CD4+ or CD8+ T cells, or bulk PBMC T cells (not recorded which). The receptors were gathered from a young man in good health. CDR3s include the opening cysteine and the closing phenylalanine or tryptophan.

V gene	J gene	CDR3 protein
TRBV18	TRBJ2-5	CASSPPSGATQYF
TRBV12-3/TRBV12-4	TRBJ2-5	CASANGRKTLEETQYF
TRBV10-3	TRBJ2-7	CAIRGQGPSYEQYF
TRBV15	TRBJ1-4	CATRFRATNEKLFF
TRBV7-3	TRBJ2-1	CASSLGDAYNEQFF
TRBV5-1	TRBJ2-5	CASSADRAQETQYF
TRBV5-1	TRBJ1-3	CASSQAPGTAGNTIYF
TRBV5-5	TRBJ2-3	CASSARGPTDTQYF
TRBV25-1	TRBJ2-1	CASSESPRIEPGFF
TRBV5-1	TRBJ2-2	CASRGLGLEDTGELFF
TRBV7-2	TRBJ2-4	CASSTPGANIQYF
TRBV12-3/TRBV12-4	TRBJ2-1	CASSSDPGTMNEQFF
TRBV25-1	TRBJ1-1	CASSGVTGYAEAFF
TRBV20-1	TRBJ2-1	CSARERGTSFNEQFF
TRBV7-2	TRBJ2-3	CASGDGRTSTDTQYF
TRBV12-3/TRBV12-4	TRBJ2-5	CASSTGTVTQETQYF
TRBV20-1	TRBJ2-2	CSARSLAGPNTGELFF
TRBV5-1	TRBJ2-1	CASSLEDRSYNEQFF
TRBV3-1	TRBJ2-1	CASSQGIGGEQFF
TRBV10-3	TRBJ2-2	CAISQPDTGELFF
TRBV11-2	TRBJ2-6	CASSSRGVGANVLTF
TRBV10-3	TRBJ2-1	CATTAGTRVLDEQFF
TRBV5-1	TRBJ2-1	CASTSIKSSYNEQFF
TRBV7-9	TRBJ2-1	CASSSIRGPEEFF
TRBV7-2	TRBJ2-5	CASSLAGQAQETQYF
TRBV9	TRBJ2-1	CASSPDPASYNEQFF
TRBV12-3/TRBV12-4	TRBJ1-5	CASSLGMDSGAQHF
TRBV5-1	TRBJ1-1	CASSDSRGPTEAFF
TRBV15	TRBJ2-7	CATSRDHAGGYEQYF
TRBV6-1	TRBJ2-7	CASSERGQQYF
TRBV7-2	TRBJ2-5	CASSQSREGTQYF
TRBV7-3	TRBJ1-6	CASSLSGRNSPLHF